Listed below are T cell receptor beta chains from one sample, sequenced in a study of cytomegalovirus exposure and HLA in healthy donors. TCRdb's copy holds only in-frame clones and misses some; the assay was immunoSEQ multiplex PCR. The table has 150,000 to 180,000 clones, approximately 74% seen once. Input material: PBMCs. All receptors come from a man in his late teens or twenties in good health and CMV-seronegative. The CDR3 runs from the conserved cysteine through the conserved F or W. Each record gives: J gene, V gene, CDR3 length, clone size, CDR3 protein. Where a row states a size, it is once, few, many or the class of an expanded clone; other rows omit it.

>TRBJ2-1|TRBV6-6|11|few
CASSEIHEQFF
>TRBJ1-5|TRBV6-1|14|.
CASSELGVPTPQHF
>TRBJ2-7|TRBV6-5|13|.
CASSLGQGGKQYF
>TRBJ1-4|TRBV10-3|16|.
CAISEFGGHSNEKLFF
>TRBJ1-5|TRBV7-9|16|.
CASSPGVSAFNQPQHF
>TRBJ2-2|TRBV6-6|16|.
CASSYVQGANTGELFF
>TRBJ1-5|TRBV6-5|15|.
CASSYDGVRGEPQHF
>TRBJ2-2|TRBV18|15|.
CASSPEDRGPRELFF
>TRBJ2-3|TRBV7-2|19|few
CASSIRPTRTSGGTDTQYF
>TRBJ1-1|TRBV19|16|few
CASSISPGAGGTEAFF
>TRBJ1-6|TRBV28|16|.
CASSQGDPSYNSPLHF
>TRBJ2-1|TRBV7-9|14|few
CASHGTSGGNEQFF
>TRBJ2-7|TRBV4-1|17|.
CASSRGSGGDGAYEQYF
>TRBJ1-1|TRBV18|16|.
CASSPPGAGENTEAFF
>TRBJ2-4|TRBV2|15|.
CASSEVQAAKNIQYF
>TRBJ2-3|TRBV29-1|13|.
CSAPGQGTDTQYF
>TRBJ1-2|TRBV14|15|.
CASSPALWDRMGYTF
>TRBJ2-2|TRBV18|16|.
CASSPNIGRGAGELFF
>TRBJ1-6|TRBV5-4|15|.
CASSGGQGRYSPLHF
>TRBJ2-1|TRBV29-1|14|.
CSAEKDSSYNEQFF
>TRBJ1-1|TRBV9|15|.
CASSVVGGVNTEAFF
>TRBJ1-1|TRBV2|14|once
CASRGQGMNTEAFF
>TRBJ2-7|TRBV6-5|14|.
CAGSDRFRSYEQYF
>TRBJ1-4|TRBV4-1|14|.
CASSHSRTEEKLFF
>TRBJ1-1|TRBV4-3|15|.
CASSQLTGGHTEAFF
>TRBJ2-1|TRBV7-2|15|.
CASSRNRPGGDEQFF
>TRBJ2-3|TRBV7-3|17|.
CASSRGQGDSSTDTQYF
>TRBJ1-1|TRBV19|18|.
CASSIAWGRDSRNTEAFF
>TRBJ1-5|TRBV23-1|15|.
CASSLRCDSNQPQHF
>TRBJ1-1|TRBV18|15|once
CASSRDRGLGTEAFF
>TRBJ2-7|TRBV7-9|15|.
CASSLPVGTTYEQYF
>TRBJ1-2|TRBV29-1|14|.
CSVRRIGQYYGYTF
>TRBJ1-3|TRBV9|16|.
CASSVDHNRVGNTIYF
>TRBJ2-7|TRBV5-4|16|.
CASSLGVGGNSYEQYF
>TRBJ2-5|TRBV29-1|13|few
CSVPTGTGETQYF
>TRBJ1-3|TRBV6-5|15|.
CASSYSGTGGNTIYF
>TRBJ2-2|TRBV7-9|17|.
CASSLARGGFNTGELFF
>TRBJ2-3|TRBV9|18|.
CASSVSLGGDISTDTQYF
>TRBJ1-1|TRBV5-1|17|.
CASSGFGQGYRRTEAFF
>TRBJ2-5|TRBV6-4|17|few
CASSGGGLAGSGETQYF
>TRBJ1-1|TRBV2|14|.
CASSRETGNTEAFF
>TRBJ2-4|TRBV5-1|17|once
CASSLYLAGSAKNIQYF
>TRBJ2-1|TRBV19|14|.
CASSNTGAYNEQFF
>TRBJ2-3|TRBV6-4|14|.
CASSGEYLTDTQYF
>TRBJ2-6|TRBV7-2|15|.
CASSPLPSGANVLTF
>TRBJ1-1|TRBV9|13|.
CASSPQGRTEAFF
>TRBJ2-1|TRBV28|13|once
CASGQGGRDEQFF
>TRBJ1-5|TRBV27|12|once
CASGIGNQPQHF
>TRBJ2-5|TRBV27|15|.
CASSFTGGLQETQYF
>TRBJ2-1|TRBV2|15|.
CASTEQGSWGNEQFF